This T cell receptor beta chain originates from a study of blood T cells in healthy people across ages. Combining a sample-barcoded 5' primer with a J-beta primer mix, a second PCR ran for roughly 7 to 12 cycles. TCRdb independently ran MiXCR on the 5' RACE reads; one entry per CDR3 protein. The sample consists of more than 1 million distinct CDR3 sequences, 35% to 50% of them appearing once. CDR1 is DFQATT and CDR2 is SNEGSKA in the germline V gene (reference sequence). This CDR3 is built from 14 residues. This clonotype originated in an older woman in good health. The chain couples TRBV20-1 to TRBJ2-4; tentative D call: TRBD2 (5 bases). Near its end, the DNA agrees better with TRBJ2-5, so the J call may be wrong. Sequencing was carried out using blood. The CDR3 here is CSAPRPPGKETQYF. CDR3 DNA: TGCAGTGCCCCCCGCCCCCCGGGGAAAGAGACCCAGTACTTC.